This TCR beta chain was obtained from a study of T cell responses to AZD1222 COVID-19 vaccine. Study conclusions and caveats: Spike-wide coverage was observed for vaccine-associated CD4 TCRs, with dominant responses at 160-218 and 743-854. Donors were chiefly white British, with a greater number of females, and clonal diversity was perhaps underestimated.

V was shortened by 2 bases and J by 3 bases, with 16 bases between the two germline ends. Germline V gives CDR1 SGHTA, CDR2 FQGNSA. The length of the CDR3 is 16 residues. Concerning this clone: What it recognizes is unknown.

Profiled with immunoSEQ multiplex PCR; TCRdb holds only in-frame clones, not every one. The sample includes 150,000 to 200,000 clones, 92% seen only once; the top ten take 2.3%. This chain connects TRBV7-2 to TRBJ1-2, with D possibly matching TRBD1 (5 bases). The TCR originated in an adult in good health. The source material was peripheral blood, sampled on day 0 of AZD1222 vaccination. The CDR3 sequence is CASSLRDSQVDYGYTF. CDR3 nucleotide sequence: TGTGCCAGCAGCTTACGGGACTCCCAAGTGGACTATGGCTACACCTTC. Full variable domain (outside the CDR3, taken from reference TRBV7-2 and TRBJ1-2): GAGVSQSPSNKVTEKGKDVELRCDPISGHTALYWYRQSLGQGLEFLIYFQGNSAPDKSGLPSDRFSAERTGGSVSTLTIQRTQQEDSAVYLCASSLRDSQVDYGYTFGSGTRLTVV.